The clone carrying this T cell receptor (beta chain) showed up many times. Its antigen is unidentified. TCRdb ran MiXCR on the RT-PCR reads and lists one entry per CDR3 protein. The repertoire holds 650,000 to 800,000 distinct CDR3 sequences, with around 14% as singletons. This entry comes from a study of response to subunit inactivated influenza vaccine. Findings and limits, study-wide: Only a handful of new T cells, the authors suggested, are recruited with each seasonal influenza vaccination.

The V and J ends lost 3 bases and 3 bases respectively, with 15 bases between them. There are 15 residues in the CDR3. Germline V gene sequence: CDR1 SGHAT, CDR2 FQNNGV. This rearrangement joins TRBV11-2 to TRBJ2-7, with a possible D match to TRBD2 (7 bases). The material sequenced was PBMCs from blood, taken roughly 2 weeks before vaccination. This TCR derives from a man aged 45-60 years who received an inactivated influenza vaccine. The CDR3 DNA follows: TGTGCCAGCAGCTTGGGGGCTAGCGGAAACTACGAGCAGTACTTC. This gives the protein CASSLGASGNYEQYF.